What follows are 20 T cell receptor beta chains derived from one specimen sequenced in a study of blood T cell repertoires in COVID-19. Clones were read by immunoSEQ multiplex PCR, and TCRdb kept only the in-frame ones, dropping some. This sample has 200,000 to 250,000 clones, with roughly 89% found just once. What was sequenced was PBMCs or T cells enriched from blood (not recorded which). Receptors were obtained from a woman aged 40 to 50 who had recovered from COVID-19.

This chain links TRBV6-2 or TRBV6-3 with TRBJ1-1; D remains unclear. Germline V gene lookup returns CDR1 MNHEY and CDR2 SVGEGT. V lost 5 bases, J lost 7 bases, and 14 bases lay in between. There are 13 residues in the CDR3. The CDR3 spells CASSPLSWSEAFF. The CDR3 DNA is TGTGCCAGCAGTCCCCTATCGTGGAGTGAAGCTTTCTTT.

The V call is TRBV2, the J call TRBJ2-5; possibly TRBD1 for D (6 bases). V lost 5 bases, J lost 1 base, and 11 bases lay in between. The length of the CDR3 is 14 residues. Germline values: CDR1 SNHLY, CDR2 FYNNEI. DNA of the CDR3: TGTGCCAGCAGTCCTAGACAGGCCCAAGAGACCCAGTACTTC. Residues: CASSPRQAQETQYF.

The V call is TRBV14, the J call TRBJ2-1; D is ambiguous. CDR1 is SGHDN, CDR2 FVKESK, per germline. Trimming left V 2 bases short and J 7 bases short, with 9 bases between. CDR3 size: 13 residues. The CDR3 coding sequence is TGTGCCAGCAGCCAACTCGGAGCTAATGAGCAGTTCTTC. This encodes CASSQLGANEQFF. The variable domain in full, with the rest retrieved from reference TRBV14 and TRBJ2-1, is EAGVTQFPSHSVIEKGQTVTLRCDPISGHDNLYWYRRVMGKEIKFLLHFVKESKQDESGMPNNRFLAERTGGTYSTLKVQPAELEDSGVYFCASSQLGANEQFFGPGTRLTVL.

V is TRBV15 and J is TRBJ2-1; the D is unclear. The V gene lost 1 base and the J gene lost 7 bases, with 17 bases spanning the gap. The CDR3 has 16 amino acids. Per the germline V gene, CDR1 is LNHNV and CDR2 is YYDKDF (reference sequence). CDR3 in DNA: TGTGCCACCAGCAGAGCCTACAGTGTCCGATATAATGAGCAGTTCTTC. Amino acids: CATSRAYSVRYNEQFF.

This clone was seen a single time. This chain connects TRBV10-2 to TRBJ2-2; D is perhaps TRBD2 (5 bases). CDR3 length equals 13 residues. Trimming took 8 bases from V and 6 from J, leaving 13 bases between them. From germline, CDR1 is WSHSY and CDR2 SAAADI. CDR3 bases: TGCGCCAGCTCGGACTCTCCCCCCGGGGAGCTGTTTTTT. Protein product: CASSDSPPGELFF.

This clone has just a few counts. The genes are TRBV27 and TRBJ2-1; a weak D match, TRBD1 (9 bases). Germline-derived CDR1 and CDR2 are MNHEY and SMNVEV (reference sequence). The CDR3 sequence is 18 residues long. Trimming removed 5 bases from V and 4 bases from J, with 24 bases in between. The CDR3 is CASSPQDRGLGLYNEQFF. In DNA form, the CDR3 reads TGTGCCAGCAGTCCTCAGGACAGGGGACTAGGTCTGTACAATGAGCAGTTCTTC.

A single count supports this clone. The CDR3 is CASSPGRDYGYTF. The CDR3, as DNA: TGTGCCAGCTCACCGGGCAGAGACTATGGCTACACCTTC. The chain combines TRBV18 with TRBJ1-2; unclear D gene. Germline-derived CDR1 and CDR2 are KGHSH and LQKENI. This CDR3 region has 13 residues. V gave up 3 bases and J gave up 3 bases, with 8 bases separating them.

This sequence joins TRBV2 and TRBJ1-2, with D possibly being TRBD1 (6 bases). V lost 4 bases to trimming and J lost 5 bases, with 14 bases between them. This CDR3 comprises 14 residues. CDR1 is SNHLY, CDR2 FYNNEI, per germline. The DNA of the CDR3 is TGTGCCAGCAGTGGCATCAGGACAGCATATGGCTACACCTTC. Protein: CASSGIRTAYGYTF.

This chain joins TRBV11-2 and TRBJ2-5; 7 positions match TRBD2. This CDR3 region has 15 residues. With 3 bases clipped from V and 2 bases from J, the junction kept 6 bases outside the gene matches. Germline V gene sequence: CDR1 SGHAT, CDR2 FQNNGV. Written as DNA, the CDR3 is TGTGCCAGCAGCTTGGACGGGAGGTTACAAGAGACCCAGTACTTC. This encodes CASSLDGRLQETQYF.

The chain carries TRBV7-9 and TRBJ1-2; D gene unclear. CDR1 and CDR2 (germline): SEHNR, FQNEAQ (reference sequence). The CDR3 is 12 amino acids. V lost 0 bases to trimming and J lost 6 bases, with 5 bases between them. The CDR3 sequence is CASSLARDGYTF. In DNA form, the CDR3 reads TGTGCCAGCAGCTTAGCGCGGGATGGCTACACCTTC.

This chain links TRBV7-2 with TRBJ1-2, with 7 positions matching TRBD1. The CDR3 is 15 residues long. From germline, CDR1 is SGHTA and CDR2 FQGNSA. V gave up 5 bases and J gave up 4 bases; unmatched junction bases: 10. CDR3 loop: CASSPADRPLYGYTF. The CDR3 region has the DNA TGTGCCAGCAGCCCTGCGGACAGGCCTCTCTATGGCTACACCTTC.

V and J are TRBV5-5 and TRBJ1-5; 7 bases match TRBD1. V lost 0 bases and J lost 9; bases outside the gene matches: 9. This CDR3 is built from 15 residues. Germline CDR1 SGHKS, CDR2 YYEKEE (reference sequence). The CDR3 loop is CASSLAGVGGTPQHF. The DNA for the CDR3 is TGTGCCAGCAGCTTGGCCGGTGTAGGGGGCACGCCCCAGCATTTT.

This chain links TRBV11-3 with TRBJ2-5, with D possibly being TRBD1 (5 bases). The ends were cut back, 3 bases at V and 2 bases at J, with 13 bases in the middle. The CDR3 length is 15 residues. Germline CDR1 and CDR2: SGHNT and YENEEA. CDR3 in amino acids: CASSFRGLVQETQYF. The CDR3 bases are TGTGCCAGCAGCTTTAGGGGATTGGTTCAAGAGACCCAGTACTTC.

CDR3 sequence reads: CASSHRLAGGGKDTQYF. CDR3 coding DNA: TGTGCCAGCAGCCATCGGTTGGCGGGAGGTGGTAAAGATACGCAGTATTTT. The chain is built from TRBV3-1 (or the pseudogene TRBV3-2) and TRBJ2-3; TRBD2 aligns across 8 bases. Germline V gives CDR1 LGHDT, CDR2 YNNKEL (reference sequence). The CDR3 contains 17 residues. J lost 5 bases, V lost 3 bases, and 13 bases had no gene match.

The genes are TRBV6-1 and TRBJ2-1; 13 bases line up with TRBD2. The V segment lost 4 bases and the J segment 5 bases; nucleotides outside the gene matches: 5. Germline lookup yields CDR1 MNHNS and CDR2 SASEGT. The CDR3 is 16 amino acids. The CDR3 reads CASSGPGTSGDNEQFF. Written as DNA, the CDR3 is TGTGCCAGCAGTGGACCCGGGACTAGCGGGGACAATGAGCAGTTCTTC.

The V and J genes are TRBV7-2 and TRBJ2-7; weak D call: TRBD1 (7 bases). The CDR3 length is 16 residues. V was clipped by 5 bases and J by 4 bases, with 21 bases between them. Germline CDR1 and CDR2: SGHTA and FQGNSA. The CDR3 here is CASSPGDSLNGYEQYF. Written as DNA, the CDR3 is TGTGCCAGCAGCCCGGGGGACAGCCTAAACGGGTACGAGCAGTACTTC.

This CDR3 reads CASSFGGTEDNQPQHF. Here the CDR3 DNA reads TGTGCCAGCAGCTTTGGGGGGACAGAGGATAATCAGCCCCAGCATTTT. This chain uses TRBV7-2 with TRBJ1-5, with 7 bases fitting TRBD1. There are 16 residues in the CDR3. Looked up from germline, CDR1 is SGHTA and CDR2 is FQGNSA. The V and J ends lost 3 bases and 4 bases, in that order; junction bases with no gene match: 9.

This sequence joins TRBV5-6 and TRBJ1-3; 9 bases match TRBD1. The V segment lost 4 bases and the J segment 9 bases; nucleotides outside the gene matches: 8. The CDR3 sequence is 14 residues long. Germline V lookup: CDR1 SGHDT, CDR2 YYEEEE. The CDR3 nucleotides are TGTGCCAGCAGCGGCCAGGACAGGGGAGGCACCATATATTTT. This translates into CASSGQDRGGTIYF.

The chain has TRBV9 and TRBJ2-7; the match to TRBD2 covers 8 bases. V lost 4 bases to trimming and J lost 9 bases; unmatched junction nucleotides: 6. The CDR3 runs to 12 residues. Germline CDR1 SGDLS, CDR2 YYNGEE. This CDR3 is CASSSGGGRQYF. The DNA for the CDR3 is TGTGCCAGCAGCTCAGGCGGGGGGAGGCAGTACTTC.

This clone appeared a few times. Other nucleotide sequences from this sample produce the same CDR3. The chain uses TRBV9 and TRBJ2-5; TRBD2 matches 11 bases. There are 15 residues in the CDR3. Germline V lookup: CDR1 SGDLS, CDR2 YYNGEE. V dropped 0 bases and J dropped 4; count of bases not matched to a gene: 2. DNA of the CDR3: TGTGCCAGCAGCGTAGATAGCGGGAGGGGAGAGACCCAGTACTTC. It encodes CASSVDSGRGETQYF.